These T cell receptor beta chains were read from a single sample in a study of molecular identifiers for immune sequencing clone quantification. TCRdb analysed the PCR reads with MiXCR anew, one entry per CDR3 protein. The repertoire includes over 600,000 distinct CDR3 sequences, 15% to 20% of them detected once, and roughly 0.9% sits in the top ten. Sequencing input: naive CD8+ T cells from blood, with Jurkat cell RNA spiked in. Source of these receptors: a human donor in good health. Some libraries in this study had Jurkat cell RNA spiked in. CDR3s leave out the opening cysteine and the closing phenylalanine or tryptophan. Each record gives: J gene, V gene, CDR3 protein.

>TRBJ2-7|TRBV20-1
SARGTSGRVGEQY
>TRBJ2-3|TRBV20-1
SARMGTDTQY
>TRBJ1-1|TRBV27
ASSRIRGDTEAF
>TRBJ2-7|TRBV7-8
ASSLAIDRDRLTYEQY
>TRBJ1-5|TRBV4-2
ASSQETGTGNQPQH
>TRBJ1-1|TRBV20-1
SARDRWAEAF
>TRBJ1-4|TRBV28
ASSFRGLREKLF
>TRBJ2-7|TRBV7-6
ASSLERAAYEQY
>TRBJ2-7|TRBV25-1
ASCVGTDEQY
>TRBJ2-3|TRBV28
ASSLFAGGLDTQY
>TRBJ2-1|TRBV29-1
SVETVRWNEQF
>TRBJ2-3|TRBV29-1
SVEWGLASDTQY
>TRBJ1-1|TRBV5-6
ASSYPKQGTPNTEAF
>TRBJ1-3|TRBV2
ASSLGLGNTIY
>TRBJ1-5|TRBV19
ASSIREGSNQPQH
>TRBJ1-2|TRBV29-1
SVAGGPRYGYT
>TRBJ2-7|TRBV7-9
ASSFSGRTYEQY
>TRBJ1-5|TRBV4-1
ASSQAPGTGVYQPQH
>TRBJ1-5|TRBV28
ASSQYGQGNQPQH
>TRBJ2-7|TRBV27
ASSFIGDRGYEQY
>TRBJ2-7|TRBV19
ASSRWTGGNDEQY
>TRBJ2-7|TRBV14
ASSQDRSHYEQY
>TRBJ2-1|TRBV2
ASYPNDRVEEGEQF
>TRBJ2-2|TRBV7-6
ASQPMNTGELF
>TRBJ2-7|TRBV20-1
SVPTGTGNHEQY
>TRBJ2-7|TRBV4-3
ASSQGNTRDWVAGAIYEQY
>TRBJ1-2|TRBV19
ATNAGGYGYT
>TRBJ1-1|TRBV6-2/TRBV6-3
ASSSAGRSTEAF
>TRBJ2-3|TRBV4-1
ASSQVTGSTDTQY
>TRBJ2-3|TRBV6-2/TRBV6-3
ASRLTDTQY
>TRBJ1-2|TRBV7-9
ASNLLDRNPYGYT
>TRBJ1-2|TRBV6-5
ASSPRTANYGYT
>TRBJ2-2|TRBV19
ASSMYGDTGELF
>TRBJ2-7|TRBV6-2/TRBV6-3
ASTDGGQAYEQY
>TRBJ2-1|TRBV4-3
ASSQDRTSGGPEF
>TRBJ2-2|TRBV7-3
ASSLVGGRAGELF
>TRBJ2-5|TRBV4-3
ASSRTLWAQETQY
>TRBJ2-7|TRBV5-1
ASSLSSELYEQY
>TRBJ2-1|TRBV29-1
SVEGQESSYNEQF
>TRBJ1-1|TRBV12-3/TRBV12-4
ASSPLGTRGTEAF